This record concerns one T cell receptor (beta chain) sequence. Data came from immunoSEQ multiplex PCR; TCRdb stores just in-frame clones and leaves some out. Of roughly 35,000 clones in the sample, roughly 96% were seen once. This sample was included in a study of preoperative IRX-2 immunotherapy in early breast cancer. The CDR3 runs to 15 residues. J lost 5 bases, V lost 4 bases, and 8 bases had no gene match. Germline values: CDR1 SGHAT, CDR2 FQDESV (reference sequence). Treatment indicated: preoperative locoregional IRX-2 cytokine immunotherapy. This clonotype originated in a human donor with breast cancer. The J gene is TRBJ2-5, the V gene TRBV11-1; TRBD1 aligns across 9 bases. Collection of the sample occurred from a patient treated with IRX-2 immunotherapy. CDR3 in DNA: TGTGCCAGCAGCTCAAGGGACAGGGTCTCCGAGACCCAGTACTTC. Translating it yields CASSSRDRVSETQYF.